This T cell receptor (beta chain) was obtained from a study of vaccination and CD4 T cells after COVID-19. Study overall: Nasal swab PCR detected SARS-CoV-2 in convalescent patients, who comprised about 9 mild cases and one severe case. The control cultures got either a CEFX pool, an HIV-1 Nef pool, or no peptide at all.

Treatment denoted: roughly 11-day PBMC culture with coronavirus spike peptide pools or control peptides (ViraFEST assay). A negative selection step was used to isolate CD4+ T cells once culture had run for approximately 10 days. Cultured CD4+ T cells had their DNA profiled by the Oncomine TCR Beta short-read assay. Researchers extracted genomic DNA from CD4+ T cells that had been cultured. From the PCR reads, TCRdb called clonotypes with MiXCR, one entry per CDR3 protein. This table has 28,000 or so distinct CDR3 sequences, roughly two fifths appearing once. V lost 3 bases and J 2 bases, leaving 5 bases between the germline ends. Per the germline V gene, CDR1 is MDHEN and CDR2 is SYDVKM. The CDR3 runs to 13 residues. On this clonotype itself: Its antigen is not identified.

The sequencing input was CD4+ T cells from blood, cultured in vitro. This sequence originates from a human donor who had recovered from COVID-19. The genes are TRBV28 and TRBJ1-5; D remains unclear. The CDR3 here is CASSFSGNQPQHF. Written as DNA, the CDR3 is TGTGCCAGCAGTTTCTCTGGCAATCAGCCCCAGCATTTT.